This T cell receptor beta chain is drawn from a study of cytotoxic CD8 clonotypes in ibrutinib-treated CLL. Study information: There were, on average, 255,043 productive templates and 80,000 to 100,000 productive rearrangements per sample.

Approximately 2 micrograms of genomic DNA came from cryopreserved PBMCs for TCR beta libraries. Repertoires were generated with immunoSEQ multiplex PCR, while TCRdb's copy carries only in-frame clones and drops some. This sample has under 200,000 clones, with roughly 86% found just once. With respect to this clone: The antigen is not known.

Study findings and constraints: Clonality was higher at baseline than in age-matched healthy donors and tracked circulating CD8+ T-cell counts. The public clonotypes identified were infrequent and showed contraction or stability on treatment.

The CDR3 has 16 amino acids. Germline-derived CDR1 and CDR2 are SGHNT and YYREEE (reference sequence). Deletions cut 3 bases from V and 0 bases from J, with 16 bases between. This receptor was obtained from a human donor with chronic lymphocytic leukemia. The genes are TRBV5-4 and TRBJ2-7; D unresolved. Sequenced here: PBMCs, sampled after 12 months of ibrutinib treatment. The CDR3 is CASSYVSRAGSYEQYF. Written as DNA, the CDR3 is TGTGCCAGCAGCTACGTGTCTCGTGCCGGCTCCTACGAGCAGTACTTC.